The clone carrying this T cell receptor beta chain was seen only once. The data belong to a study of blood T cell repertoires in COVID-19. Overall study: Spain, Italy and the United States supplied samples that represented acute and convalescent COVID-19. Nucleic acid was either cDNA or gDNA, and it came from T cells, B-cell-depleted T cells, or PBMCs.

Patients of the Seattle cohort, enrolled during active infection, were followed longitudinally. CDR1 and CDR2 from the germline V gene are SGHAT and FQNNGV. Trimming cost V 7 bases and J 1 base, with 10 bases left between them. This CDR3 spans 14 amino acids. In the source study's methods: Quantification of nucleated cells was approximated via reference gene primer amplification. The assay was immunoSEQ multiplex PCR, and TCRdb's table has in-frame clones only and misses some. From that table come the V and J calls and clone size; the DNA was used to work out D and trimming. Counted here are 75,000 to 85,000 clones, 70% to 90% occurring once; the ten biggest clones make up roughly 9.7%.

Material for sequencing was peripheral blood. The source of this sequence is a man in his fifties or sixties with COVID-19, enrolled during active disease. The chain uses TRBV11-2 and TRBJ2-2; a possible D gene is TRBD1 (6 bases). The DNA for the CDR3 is TGTGCCAGCATAGCAGGGGTGAACACCGGGGAGCTGTTTTTT. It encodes CASIAGVNTGELFF.